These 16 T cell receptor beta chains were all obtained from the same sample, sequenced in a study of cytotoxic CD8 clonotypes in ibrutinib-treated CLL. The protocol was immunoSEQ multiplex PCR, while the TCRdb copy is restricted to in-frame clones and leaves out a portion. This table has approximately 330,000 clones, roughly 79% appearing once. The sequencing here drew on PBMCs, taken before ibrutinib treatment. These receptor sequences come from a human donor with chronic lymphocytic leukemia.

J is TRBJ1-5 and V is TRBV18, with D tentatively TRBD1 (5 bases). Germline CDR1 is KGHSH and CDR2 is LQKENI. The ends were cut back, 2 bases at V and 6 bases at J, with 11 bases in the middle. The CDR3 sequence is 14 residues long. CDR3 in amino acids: CASSPGDVSQPQHF. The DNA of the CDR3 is TGTGCCAGCTCACCAGGGGACGTCTCTCAGCCCCAGCATTTT.

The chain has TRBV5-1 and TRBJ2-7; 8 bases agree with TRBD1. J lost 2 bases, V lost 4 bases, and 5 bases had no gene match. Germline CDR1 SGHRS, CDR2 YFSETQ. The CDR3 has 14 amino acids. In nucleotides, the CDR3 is TGCGCCAGCAGCGTCGGACAGGGTGCCTACGAGCAGTACTTC. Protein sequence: CASSVGQGAYEQYF.

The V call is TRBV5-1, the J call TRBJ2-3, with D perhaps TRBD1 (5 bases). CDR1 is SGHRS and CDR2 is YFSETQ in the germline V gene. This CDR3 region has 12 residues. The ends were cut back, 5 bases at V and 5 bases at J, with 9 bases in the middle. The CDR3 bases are TGCGCCAGCAGTTACGACAGAGATACGCAGTATTTT. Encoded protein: CASSYDRDTQYF.

The CDR3 reads CASSYDDTSYEQYF. In nucleotides, the CDR3 is TGCGCCAGCAGCTACGACGACACCTCCTACGAGCAGTACTTC. The gene calls are TRBV5-1 and TRBJ2-7, with no clear D. CDR1 is SGHRS, CDR2 YFSETQ, per germline. V lost 3 bases and J lost 0, with 10 bases in between. The CDR3 is 14 residues long.

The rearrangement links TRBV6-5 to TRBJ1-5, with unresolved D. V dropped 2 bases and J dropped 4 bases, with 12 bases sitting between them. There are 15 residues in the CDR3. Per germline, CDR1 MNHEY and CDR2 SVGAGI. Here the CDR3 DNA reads TGTGCCAGCAGTTACGGGCAGATGCCGAATCAGCCCCAGCATTTT. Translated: CASSYGQMPNQPQHF.

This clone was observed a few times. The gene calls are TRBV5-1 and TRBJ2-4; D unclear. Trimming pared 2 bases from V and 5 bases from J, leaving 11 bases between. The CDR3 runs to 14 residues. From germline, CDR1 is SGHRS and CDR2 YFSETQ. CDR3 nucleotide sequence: TGCGCCAGCAGCTTAGGCAGCTTCGAAAACATTCAGTACTTC. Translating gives CASSLGSFENIQYF.

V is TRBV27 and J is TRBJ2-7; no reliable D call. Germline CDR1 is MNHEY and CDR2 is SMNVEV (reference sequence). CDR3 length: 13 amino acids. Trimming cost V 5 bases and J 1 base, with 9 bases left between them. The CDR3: CASSAAFSYEQYF. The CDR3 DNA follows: TGTGCCAGCAGTGCCGCGTTTTCCTACGAGCAGTACTTC.

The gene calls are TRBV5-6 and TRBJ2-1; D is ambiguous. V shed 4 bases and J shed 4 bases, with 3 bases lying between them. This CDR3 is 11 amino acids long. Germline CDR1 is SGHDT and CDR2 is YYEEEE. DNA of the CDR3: TGTGCCAGCAGCCATTACAATGAGCAGTTCTTC. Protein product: CASSHYNEQFF.

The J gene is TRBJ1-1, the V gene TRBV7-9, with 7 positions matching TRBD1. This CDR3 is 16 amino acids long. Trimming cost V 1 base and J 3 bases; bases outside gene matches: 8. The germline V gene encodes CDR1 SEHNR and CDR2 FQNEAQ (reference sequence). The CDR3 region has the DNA TGTGCCAGCAGCTTAGAGACAGGGCCTGGGGACACTGAAGCTTTCTTT. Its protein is CASSLETGPGDTEAFF.

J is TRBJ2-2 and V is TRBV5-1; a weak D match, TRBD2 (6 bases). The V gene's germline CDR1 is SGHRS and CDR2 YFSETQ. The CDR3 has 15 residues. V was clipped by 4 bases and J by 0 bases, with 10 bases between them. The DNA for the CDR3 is TGCGCCAGCAGCCCGGGGACTCCGAACACCGGGGAGCTGTTTTTT. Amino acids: CASSPGTPNTGELFF. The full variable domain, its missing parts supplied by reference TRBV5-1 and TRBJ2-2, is KAGVTQTPRYLIKTRGQQVTLSCSPISGHRSVSWYQQTPGQGLQFLFEYFSETQRNKGNFPGRFSGRQFSNSRSEMNVSTLELGDSALYLCASSPGTPNTGELFFGEGSRLTVL.

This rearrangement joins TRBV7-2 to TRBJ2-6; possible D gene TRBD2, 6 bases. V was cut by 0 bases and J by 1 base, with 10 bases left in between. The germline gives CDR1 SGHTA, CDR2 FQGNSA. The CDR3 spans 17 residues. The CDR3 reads CASSLALLASGANVLTF. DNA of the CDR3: TGTGCCAGCAGCTTAGCCCTCCTAGCGTCTGGGGCCAACGTCCTGACTTTC.

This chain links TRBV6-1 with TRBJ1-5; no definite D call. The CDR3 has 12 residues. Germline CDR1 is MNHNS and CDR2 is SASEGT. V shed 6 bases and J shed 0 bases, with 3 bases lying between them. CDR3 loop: CASRYSNQPQHF. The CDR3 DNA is TGTGCCAGCAGATATAGCAATCAGCCCCAGCATTTT.

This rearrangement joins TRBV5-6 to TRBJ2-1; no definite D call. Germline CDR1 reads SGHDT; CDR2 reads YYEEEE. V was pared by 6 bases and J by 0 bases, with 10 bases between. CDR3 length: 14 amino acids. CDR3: CASTVLISYNEQFF. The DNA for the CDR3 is TGTGCCAGCACTGTACTTATCTCCTACAATGAGCAGTTCTTC.

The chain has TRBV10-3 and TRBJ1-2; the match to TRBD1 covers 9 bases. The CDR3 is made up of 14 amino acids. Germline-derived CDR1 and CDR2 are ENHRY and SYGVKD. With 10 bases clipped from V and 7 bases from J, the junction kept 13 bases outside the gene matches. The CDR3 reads CATHTGQGPGGYTF. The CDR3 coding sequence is TGTGCCACCCATACCGGACAGGGGCCGGGTGGCTACACCTTC.

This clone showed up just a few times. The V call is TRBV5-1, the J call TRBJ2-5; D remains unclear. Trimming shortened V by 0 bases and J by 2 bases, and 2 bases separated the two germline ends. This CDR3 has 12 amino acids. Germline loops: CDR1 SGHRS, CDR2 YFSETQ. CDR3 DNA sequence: TGCGCCAGCAGCTTGGCACAAGAGACCCAGTACTTC. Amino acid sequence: CASSLAQETQYF.

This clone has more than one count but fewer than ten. The CDR3 DNA follows: TGTGCCAGTAGTTTGACTAGCGGGAGAACCGGGGAGCTGTTTTTT. Protein product: CASSLTSGRTGELFF. This chain connects TRBV19 to TRBJ2-2; 12 bases map to TRBD2. Per germline, CDR1 LNHDA and CDR2 SQIVND (reference sequence). The J segment lost 5 bases and the V segment lost 5 bases, leaving 3 bases of the junction unmatched. The CDR3 spans 15 residues.